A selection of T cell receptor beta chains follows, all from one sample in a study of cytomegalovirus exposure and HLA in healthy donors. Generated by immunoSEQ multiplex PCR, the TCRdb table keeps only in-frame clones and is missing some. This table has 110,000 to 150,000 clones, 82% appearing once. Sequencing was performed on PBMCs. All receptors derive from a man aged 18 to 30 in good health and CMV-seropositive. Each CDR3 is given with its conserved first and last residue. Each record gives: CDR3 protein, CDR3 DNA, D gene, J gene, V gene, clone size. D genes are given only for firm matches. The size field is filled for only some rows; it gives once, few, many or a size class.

CDR3aa: CASSLGQGSSGANVLTF
CDR3nt: TGTGCCAGCAGCTTAGGGCAGGGGTCCTCTGGGGCCAACGTCCTGACTTTC
d_gene: .
j_gene: TRBJ2-6
v_gene: TRBV7-8
abundance: .

CDR3aa: CASSTRQDSYEQYF
CDR3nt: TGCGCCAGCAGCACCCGACAGGACTCCTACGAGCAGTATTTC
d_gene: .
j_gene: TRBJ2-7
v_gene: TRBV5-1
abundance: .

CDR3aa: CASSLTGAYEQYF
CDR3nt: TGTGCCAGCAGTCTAACAGGGGCCTACGAGCAGTACTTC
d_gene: TRBD1
j_gene: TRBJ2-7
v_gene: TRBV28
abundance: .

CDR3aa: CASIIQGISNQPQHF
CDR3nt: TGTGCCAGCATTATACAGGGCATTAGCAATCAGCCCCAGCATTTT
d_gene: .
j_gene: TRBJ1-5
v_gene: TRBV6-1
abundance: .

CDR3aa: CASSVSGVIQETQYF
CDR3nt: TGTGCCAGCAGCGTTAGCGGAGTAATCCAAGAGACCCAGTACTTC
d_gene: .
j_gene: TRBJ2-5
v_gene: TRBV7-2
abundance: .

CDR3aa: CATCTASPYEQYF
CDR3nt: TGTGCCACGTGTACGGCTAGTCCCTACGAGCAGTACTTC
d_gene: .
j_gene: TRBJ2-7
v_gene: TRBV28
abundance: .

CDR3aa: CANQNPSEHTGELFF
CDR3nt: TGTGCCAACCAAAACCCTAGCGAGCACACCGGGGAGCTGTTTTTT
d_gene: .
j_gene: TRBJ2-2
v_gene: TRBV7-9
abundance: .

CDR3aa: CSASSYEQYF
CDR3nt: TGCAGTGCCTCCTCCTACGAGCAGTACTTC
d_gene: .
j_gene: TRBJ2-7
v_gene: TRBV20-1
abundance: few

CDR3aa: CASSSGTGGFQPQHF
CDR3nt: TGTGCCAGCAGCTCCGGGACAGGGGGCTTTCAGCCCCAGCATTTT
d_gene: TRBD1
j_gene: TRBJ1-5
v_gene: TRBV28
abundance: .

CDR3aa: CASSYTGRQAFF
CDR3nt: TGTGCCAGCAGTTATACAGGGCGCCAAGCTTTCTTT
d_gene: .
j_gene: TRBJ1-1
v_gene: TRBV6-5
abundance: .

CDR3aa: CASSYRTGGYEYEQYF
CDR3nt: TGTGCCAGCAGTTACAGGACAGGGGGATACGAGTACGAGCAGTACTTC
d_gene: TRBD1
j_gene: TRBJ2-7
v_gene: TRBV6-5
abundance: .

CDR3aa: CASSLSGQGISGELFF
CDR3nt: TGTGCCAGCAGTTTATCGGGACAGGGGATCTCCGGGGAGCTGTTTTTT
d_gene: TRBD1
j_gene: TRBJ2-2
v_gene: TRBV28
abundance: once

CDR3aa: CAIETGGLNTEAFF
CDR3nt: TGTGCCATTGAGACAGGGGGCTTGAACACTGAAGCTTTCTTT
d_gene: TRBD1
j_gene: TRBJ1-1
v_gene: TRBV11-2
abundance: .

CDR3aa: CSVAQRGAGKLFF
CDR3nt: TGCAGCGTCGCCCAAAGAGGAGCGGGGAAACTGTTTTTT
d_gene: .
j_gene: TRBJ1-4
v_gene: TRBV29-1
abundance: .

CDR3aa: CASSPSGKADTQYF
CDR3nt: TGTGCCAGCAGCCCCAGCGGGAAAGCAGATACGCAGTATTTT
d_gene: TRBD2
j_gene: TRBJ2-3
v_gene: TRBV11-2
abundance: .

CDR3aa: CATGRVVDGAGGEKLFF
CDR3nt: TGTGCCACCGGCAGAGTAGTAGACGGGGCAGGGGGAGAAAAACTGTTTTTT
d_gene: TRBD1
j_gene: TRBJ1-4
v_gene: TRBV15
abundance: .

CDR3aa: CASRRDPGSSAGEQYF
CDR3nt: TGTGCCAGCAGGCGGGACCCAGGATCGTCCGCGGGGGAGCAGTACTTC
d_gene: .
j_gene: TRBJ2-7
v_gene: TRBV21-1
abundance: .

CDR3aa: CASSVGVNTEAFF
CDR3nt: TGTGCCAGCAGTGTGGGAGTGAACACTGAAGCTTTCTTT
d_gene: .
j_gene: TRBJ1-1
v_gene: TRBV2
abundance: .

CDR3aa: CASSIDRGHDEQYF
CDR3nt: TGCGCCAGCAGCATTGACAGGGGGCACGACGAGCAGTACTTC
d_gene: TRBD1
j_gene: TRBJ2-7
v_gene: TRBV5-1
abundance: few

CDR3aa: CASSLVAGGRNYGYTF
CDR3nt: TGTGCCAGCAGCTTGGTTGCTGGGGGCCGAAACTATGGCTACACCTTC
d_gene: .
j_gene: TRBJ1-2
v_gene: TRBV5-6
abundance: .

CDR3aa: CASCYRNSNSPLHF
CDR3nt: TGTGCCAGCTGCTACAGGAACTCTAATTCACCCCTCCACTTT
d_gene: .
j_gene: TRBJ1-6
v_gene: TRBV28
abundance: .

CDR3aa: CASSLVGRGGNTIYF
CDR3nt: TGTGCCAGCAGCCTTGTCGGCAGGGGTGGAAACACCATATATTTT
d_gene: .
j_gene: TRBJ1-3
v_gene: TRBV5-6
abundance: once

CDR3aa: CASSYDREAAEAFF
CDR3nt: TGTGCCAGCAGTTACGACAGGGAGGCTGCTGAAGCTTTCTTT
d_gene: TRBD1
j_gene: TRBJ1-1
v_gene: TRBV6-5
abundance: .

CDR3aa: CASSLATGRSNQPQHF
CDR3nt: TGTGCCAGCAGCTTGGCGACAGGGAGAAGCAATCAGCCCCAGCATTTT
d_gene: TRBD1
j_gene: TRBJ1-5
v_gene: TRBV5-6
abundance: .

CDR3aa: CASSYPRGRYYEQYF
CDR3nt: TGTGCCAGCAGTTATCCTCGGGGAAGGTACTACGAGCAGTACTTC
d_gene: .
j_gene: TRBJ2-7
v_gene: TRBV28
abundance: once

CDR3aa: CASSWETGGANTGELFF
CDR3nt: TGTGCCAGCAGTTGGGAGACAGGGGGCGCGAACACCGGGGAGCTGTTTTTT
d_gene: TRBD1
j_gene: TRBJ2-2
v_gene: TRBV27
abundance: .

CDR3aa: CASSLQGAYNEQFF
CDR3nt: TGTGCCAGCAGCTTACAGGGCGCCTACAATGAGCAGTTCTTC
d_gene: .
j_gene: TRBJ2-1
v_gene: TRBV7-2
abundance: few

CDR3aa: CASSWEGNTEAFF
CDR3nt: TGCGCCAGCAGCTGGGAGGGGAACACTGAAGCTTTCTTT
d_gene: .
j_gene: TRBJ1-1
v_gene: TRBV5-1
abundance: .

CDR3aa: CATSRDLGTGGYYEQYF
CDR3nt: TGTGCCACCAGCAGAGATCTAGGGACAGGGGGCTACTACGAGCAGTACTTC
d_gene: TRBD1
j_gene: TRBJ2-7
v_gene: TRBV15
abundance: .

CDR3aa: CASSVGRNGNTIYF
CDR3nt: TGTGCCAGCAGCGTAGGGAGGAACGGAAACACCATATATTTT
d_gene: .
j_gene: TRBJ1-3
v_gene: TRBV9
abundance: once

CDR3aa: CASSRQGLGLAGAVSNTGELFF
CDR3nt: TGCGCCAGCAGCCGCCAAGGTTTAGGACTAGCGGGAGCTGTTTCGAACACCGGGGAGCTGTTTTTT
d_gene: TRBD2
j_gene: TRBJ2-2
v_gene: TRBV4-1
abundance: .

CDR3aa: CASCITGSTNEKLFF
CDR3nt: TGCGCCAGCTGCATTACCGGGTCAACTAATGAAAAACTGTTTTTT
d_gene: .
j_gene: TRBJ1-4
v_gene: TRBV5-1
abundance: .

CDR3aa: CASSHRTGEGNTIYF
CDR3nt: TGTGCCAGCAGCCATAGGACAGGGGAGGGAAACACCATATATTTT
d_gene: TRBD1
j_gene: TRBJ1-3
v_gene: TRBV4-2
abundance: .

CDR3aa: CASSLGPNELSGNTIYF
CDR3nt: TGTGCCAGCAGCTTGGGCCCGAATGAGCTCTCTGGAAACACCATATATTTT
d_gene: .
j_gene: TRBJ1-3
v_gene: TRBV5-5
abundance: .

CDR3aa: CASSLGQGAWGPQHF
CDR3nt: TGTGCCAGCAGTTTAGGGCAGGGGGCGTGGGGGCCCCAGCATTTT
d_gene: TRBD1
j_gene: TRBJ1-5
v_gene: TRBV28
abundance: .

CDR3aa: CASSSRGGANTGELFF
CDR3nt: TGTGCCAGCAGCTCCCGTGGAGGGGCGAACACCGGGGAGCTGTTTTTT
d_gene: .
j_gene: TRBJ2-2
v_gene: TRBV11-2
abundance: .

CDR3aa: CASSPTGQGSYEQYF
CDR3nt: TGTGCCAGCAGTCCCACGGGACAGGGTAGCTACGAGCAGTACTTC
d_gene: TRBD1
j_gene: TRBJ2-7
v_gene: TRBV27
abundance: .

CDR3aa: CASSRTGGDDGYTF
CDR3nt: TGCGCCAGCAGCCGGACAGGGGGAGATGATGGCTACACCTTC
d_gene: TRBD1
j_gene: TRBJ1-2
v_gene: TRBV4-1
abundance: few

CDR3aa: CASSPFGGTEAFF
CDR3nt: TGTGCCAGCAGCCCCTTCGGGGGCACTGAAGCTTTCTTT
d_gene: .
j_gene: TRBJ1-1
v_gene: TRBV27
abundance: .

CDR3aa: CASKGQGDLNTEAFF
CDR3nt: TGTGCCAGCAAGGGACAGGGTGATTTGAACACTGAAGCTTTCTTT
d_gene: TRBD1
j_gene: TRBJ1-1
v_gene: TRBV13
abundance: .

CDR3aa: CASSLEAGGYEQYF
CDR3nt: TGTGCCAGCAGCTTAGAAGCGGGAGGCTACGAGCAGTACTTC
d_gene: TRBD2
j_gene: TRBJ2-7
v_gene: TRBV7-6
abundance: .

CDR3aa: CASKAGWETQYF
CDR3nt: TGTGCCAGCAAGGCGGGATGGGAGACCCAGTACTTC
d_gene: .
j_gene: TRBJ2-5
v_gene: TRBV5-5
abundance: .

CDR3aa: CASSYAQETNEKLFF
CDR3nt: TGTGCCAGCAGTTACGCCCAGGAAACTAATGAAAAACTGTTTTTT
d_gene: .
j_gene: TRBJ1-4
v_gene: TRBV6-6
abundance: .

CDR3aa: CASSDLAGVDNEQFF
CDR3nt: TGTGCCAGCAGTGACCTAGCGGGAGTTGACAATGAGCAGTTCTTC
d_gene: TRBD2
j_gene: TRBJ2-1
v_gene: TRBV6-4
abundance: .

CDR3aa: CASSPFGFSSYNEQFF
CDR3nt: TGCGCCAGCAGCCCGTTTGGCTTCTCTTCCTACAATGAGCAGTTCTTC
d_gene: .
j_gene: TRBJ2-1
v_gene: TRBV5-1
abundance: few

CDR3aa: CASSQGPQPYQGAGGQYF
CDR3nt: TGCGCCAGCAGCCAAGGACCACAACCCTATCAGGGGGCGGGCGGGCAGTACTTC
d_gene: TRBD1
j_gene: TRBJ2-7
v_gene: TRBV4-1
abundance: .

CDR3aa: CASSWGGDQPQHF
CDR3nt: TGTGCCAGCAGTTGGGGAGGAGATCAGCCCCAGCATTTT
d_gene: .
j_gene: TRBJ1-5
v_gene: TRBV25-1
abundance: .